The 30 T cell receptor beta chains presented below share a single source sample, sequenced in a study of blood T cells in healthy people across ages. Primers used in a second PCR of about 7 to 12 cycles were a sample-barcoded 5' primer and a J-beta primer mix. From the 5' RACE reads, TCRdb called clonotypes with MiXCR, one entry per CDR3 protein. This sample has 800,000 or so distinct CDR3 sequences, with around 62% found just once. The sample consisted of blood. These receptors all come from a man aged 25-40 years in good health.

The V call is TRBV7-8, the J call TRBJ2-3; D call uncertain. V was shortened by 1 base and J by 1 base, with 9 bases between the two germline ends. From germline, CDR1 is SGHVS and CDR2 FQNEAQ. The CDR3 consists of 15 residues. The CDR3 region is CASSLGVVRTDTQYF. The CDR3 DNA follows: TGTGCCAGCAGCTTAGGAGTAGTGCGCACAGATACGCAGTATTTT.

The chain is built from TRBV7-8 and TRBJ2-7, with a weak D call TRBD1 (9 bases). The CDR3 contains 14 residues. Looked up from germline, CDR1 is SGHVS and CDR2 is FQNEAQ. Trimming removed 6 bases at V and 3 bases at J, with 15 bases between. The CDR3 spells CASRAGGQGYEQYF. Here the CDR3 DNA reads TGTGCCAGCAGGGCGGGGGGACAGGGCTACGAGCAGTACTTC.

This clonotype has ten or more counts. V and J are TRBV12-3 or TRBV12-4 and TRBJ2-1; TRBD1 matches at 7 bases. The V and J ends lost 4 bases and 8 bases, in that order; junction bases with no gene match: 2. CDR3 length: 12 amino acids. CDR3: CASSSQGHEQFF. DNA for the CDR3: TGTGCCAGCAGTTCACAGGGGCATGAGCAGTTCTTC.

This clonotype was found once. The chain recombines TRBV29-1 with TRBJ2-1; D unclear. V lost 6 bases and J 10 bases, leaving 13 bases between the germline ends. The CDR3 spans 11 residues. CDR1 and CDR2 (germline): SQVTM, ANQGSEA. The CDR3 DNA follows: TGCAGCGTCCTGCCCGGGCAGGAGCAGTTCTTC. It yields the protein CSVLPGQEQFF.

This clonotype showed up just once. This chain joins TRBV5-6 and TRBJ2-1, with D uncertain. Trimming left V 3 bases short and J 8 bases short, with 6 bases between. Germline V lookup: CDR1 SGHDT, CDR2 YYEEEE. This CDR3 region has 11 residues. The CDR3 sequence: CASSSDYEQFF. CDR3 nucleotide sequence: TGTGCCAGCAGCTCCGACTATGAGCAGTTCTTC.

CDR3 DNA: TGCAGCGTGGCCACAGGGAGGAACACTGAAGCTTTCTTT. Protein: CSVATGRNTEAFF. This chain links TRBV29-1 with TRBJ1-1, with D perhaps matching TRBD1 (6 bases). CDR1 SQVTM and CDR2 ANQGSEA come from the germline V gene. The CDR3 length is 13 residues. V dropped 6 bases and J dropped 1 base, with 12 bases sitting between them. Drawing the rest from reference TRBV29-1 and TRBJ1-1, the complete variable domain is SAVISQKPSRDICQRGTSLTIQCQVDSQVTMMFWYRQQPGQSLTLIATANQGSEATYESGFVIDKFPISRPNLTFSTLTVSNMSPEDSSIYLCSVATGRNTEAFFGQGTRLTVV.

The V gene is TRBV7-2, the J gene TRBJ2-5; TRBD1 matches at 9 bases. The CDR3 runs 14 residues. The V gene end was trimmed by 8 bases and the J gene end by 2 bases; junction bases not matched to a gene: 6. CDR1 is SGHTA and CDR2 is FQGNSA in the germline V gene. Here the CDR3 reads CASGRQGGQETQYF. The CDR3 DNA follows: TGTGCCAGCGGCAGACAGGGGGGGCAAGAGACCCAGTACTTC.

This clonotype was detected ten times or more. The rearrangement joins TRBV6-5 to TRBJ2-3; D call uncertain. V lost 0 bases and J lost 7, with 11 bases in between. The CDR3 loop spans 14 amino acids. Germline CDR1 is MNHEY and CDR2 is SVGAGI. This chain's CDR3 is CASSYSTLEYTQYF. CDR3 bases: TGTGCCAGCAGTTACTCGACCTTGGAGTATACGCAGTATTTT.

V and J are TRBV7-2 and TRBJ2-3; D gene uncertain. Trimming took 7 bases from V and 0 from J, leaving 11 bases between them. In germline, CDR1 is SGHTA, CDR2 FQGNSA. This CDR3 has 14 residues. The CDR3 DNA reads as TGTGCCAGCACCCTAGACGGAAGCACAGATACGCAGTATTTT. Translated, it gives CASTLDGSTDTQYF.

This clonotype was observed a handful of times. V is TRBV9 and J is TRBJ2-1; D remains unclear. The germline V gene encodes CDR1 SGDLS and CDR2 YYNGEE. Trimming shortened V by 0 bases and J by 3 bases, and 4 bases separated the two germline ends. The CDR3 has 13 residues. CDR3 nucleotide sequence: TGTGCCAGCAGCGTAGACTTCTACAATGAGCAGTTCTTC. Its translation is CASSVDFYNEQFF.

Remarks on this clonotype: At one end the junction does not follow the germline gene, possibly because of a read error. This CDR3 is CASSYSPGQGNTEAFF. The CDR3 DNA reads TGTGCCAGCAGCTACTCCCCGGGACAGGGGAACACTGAAGCTTTCTTT. The chain couples TRBV6-6 to TRBJ1-1; 9 bases map to TRBD1. The germline gives CDR1 MNHNY, CDR2 SVGAGI (reference sequence). CDR3 length equals 16 residues.

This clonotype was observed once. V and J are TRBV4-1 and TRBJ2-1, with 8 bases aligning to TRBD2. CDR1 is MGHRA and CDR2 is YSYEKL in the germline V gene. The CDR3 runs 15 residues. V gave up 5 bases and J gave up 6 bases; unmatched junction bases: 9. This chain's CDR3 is CASSIRRGAGNEQFF. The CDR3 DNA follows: TGCGCCAGCAGCATACGGCGGGGGGCTGGCAATGAGCAGTTCTTC.

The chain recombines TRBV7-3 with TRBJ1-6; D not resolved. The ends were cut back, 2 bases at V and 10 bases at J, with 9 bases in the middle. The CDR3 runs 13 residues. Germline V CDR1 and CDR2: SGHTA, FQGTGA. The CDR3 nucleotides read TGTGCCAGCAGCTTACAGGCTTCCTCACCCCTCCACTTT. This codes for CASSLQASSPLHF.

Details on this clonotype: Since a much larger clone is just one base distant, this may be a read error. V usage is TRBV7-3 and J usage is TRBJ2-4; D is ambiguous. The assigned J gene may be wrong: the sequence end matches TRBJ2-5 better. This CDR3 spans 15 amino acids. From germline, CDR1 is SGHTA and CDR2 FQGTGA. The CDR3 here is CASSLALGPRETQYF. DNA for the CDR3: TGTGCCAGCAGCCTCGCCCTTGGGCCTCGGGAGACCCAGTACTTC.

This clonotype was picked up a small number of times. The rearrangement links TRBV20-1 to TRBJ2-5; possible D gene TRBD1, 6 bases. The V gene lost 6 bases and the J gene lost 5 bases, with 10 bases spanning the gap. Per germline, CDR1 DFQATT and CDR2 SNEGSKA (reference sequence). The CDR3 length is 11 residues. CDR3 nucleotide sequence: TGCAGTGCCCCCGACAGGGAGACCCAGTACTTC. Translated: CSAPDRETQYF.

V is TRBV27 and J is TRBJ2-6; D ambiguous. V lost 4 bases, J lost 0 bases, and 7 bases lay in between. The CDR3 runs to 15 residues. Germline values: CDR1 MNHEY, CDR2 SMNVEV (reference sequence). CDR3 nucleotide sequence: TGTGCCAGCAGTTCCTATAGCTCTGGGGCCAACGTCCTGACTTTC. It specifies CASSSYSSGANVLTF. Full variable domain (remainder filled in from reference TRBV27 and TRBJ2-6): EAQVTQNPRYLITVTGKKLTVTCSQNMNHEYMSWYRQDPGLGLRQIYYSMNVEVTDKGDVPEGYKVSRKEKRNFPLILESPSPNQTSLYFCASSSYSSGANVLTFGAGSRLTVL.

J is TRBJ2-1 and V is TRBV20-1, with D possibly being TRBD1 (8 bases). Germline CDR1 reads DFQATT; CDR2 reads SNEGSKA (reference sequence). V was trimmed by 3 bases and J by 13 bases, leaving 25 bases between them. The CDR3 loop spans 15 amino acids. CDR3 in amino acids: CSARRGGDRQETQFF. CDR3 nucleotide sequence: TGCAGTGCTAGGAGGGGAGGGGACAGGCAAGAGACCCAGTTCTTC.

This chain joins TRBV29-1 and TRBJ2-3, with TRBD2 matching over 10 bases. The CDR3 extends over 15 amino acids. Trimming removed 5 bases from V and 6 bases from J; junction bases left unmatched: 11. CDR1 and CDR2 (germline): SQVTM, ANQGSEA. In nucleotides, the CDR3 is TGCAGCGTTCTCTCTATAGCGGGGGGCGGGGATACGCAGTATTTT. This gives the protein CSVLSIAGGGDTQYF.

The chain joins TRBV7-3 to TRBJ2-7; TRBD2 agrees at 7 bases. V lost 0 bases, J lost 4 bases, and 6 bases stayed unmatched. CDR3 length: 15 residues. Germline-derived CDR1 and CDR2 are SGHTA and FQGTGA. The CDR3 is CASSLTGDYSYEQYF. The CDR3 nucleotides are TGTGCCAGCAGCTTAACTGGGGACTACTCATACGAGCAGTACTTC.

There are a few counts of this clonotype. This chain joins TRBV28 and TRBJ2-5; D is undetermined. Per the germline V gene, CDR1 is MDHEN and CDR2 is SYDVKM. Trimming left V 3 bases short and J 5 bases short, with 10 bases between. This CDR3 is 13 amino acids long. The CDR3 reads CASSLPRRETQYF. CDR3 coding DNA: TGTGCCAGCAGTTTGCCCCGAAGGGAGACCCAGTACTTC.

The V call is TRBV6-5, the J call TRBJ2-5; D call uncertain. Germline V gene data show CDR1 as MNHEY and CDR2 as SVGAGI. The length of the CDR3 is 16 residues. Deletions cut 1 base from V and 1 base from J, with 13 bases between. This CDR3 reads CASSYFKAGPQETQYF. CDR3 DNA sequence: TGTGCCAGCAGTTACTTTAAGGCAGGTCCCCAAGAGACCCAGTACTTC.

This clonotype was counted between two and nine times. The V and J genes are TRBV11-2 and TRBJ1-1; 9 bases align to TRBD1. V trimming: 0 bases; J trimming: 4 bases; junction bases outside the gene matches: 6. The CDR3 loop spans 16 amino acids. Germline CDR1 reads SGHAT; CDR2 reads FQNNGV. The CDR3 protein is CASSLDLGQGFTEAFF. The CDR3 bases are TGTGCCAGCAGCTTAGATCTCGGACAGGGGTTCACTGAAGCTTTCTTT.

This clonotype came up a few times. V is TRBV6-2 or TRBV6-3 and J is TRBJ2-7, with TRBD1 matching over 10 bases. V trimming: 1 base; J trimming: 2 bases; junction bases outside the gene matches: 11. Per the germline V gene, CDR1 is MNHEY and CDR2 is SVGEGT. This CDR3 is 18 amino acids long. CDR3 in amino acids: CASSYFGRRDRGTYEQYF. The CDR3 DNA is TGTGCCAGCAGTTACTTCGGACGCCGGGACAGGGGAACCTACGAGCAGTACTTC.

The CDR3: CASSESGGAYNEQFF. The CDR3 DNA sequence: TGCGCCAGCAGTGAGTCTGGGGGCGCCTACAATGAGCAGTTCTTC. V and J are TRBV10-2 and TRBJ2-1, with D possibly TRBD1 on 6 matching bases. The CDR3 extends over 15 amino acids. The V gene lost 0 bases and the J gene lost 2 bases, with 8 bases spanning the gap. Germline loops: CDR1 WSHSY, CDR2 SAAADI.

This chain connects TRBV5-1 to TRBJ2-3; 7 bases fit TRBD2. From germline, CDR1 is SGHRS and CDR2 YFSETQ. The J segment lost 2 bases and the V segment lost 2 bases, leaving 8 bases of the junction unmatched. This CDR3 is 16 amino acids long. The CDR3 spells CASSLATSALTDTQYF. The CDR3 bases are TGCGCCAGCAGCTTAGCCACTAGCGCGCTCACAGATACGCAGTATTTT.

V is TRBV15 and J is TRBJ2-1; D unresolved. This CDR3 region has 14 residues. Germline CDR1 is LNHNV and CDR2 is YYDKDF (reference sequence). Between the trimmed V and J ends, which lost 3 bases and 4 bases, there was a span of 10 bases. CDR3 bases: TGTGCCACCAGCAGTGGGTCAACATACAATGAGCAGTTCTTC. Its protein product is CATSSGSTYNEQFF.

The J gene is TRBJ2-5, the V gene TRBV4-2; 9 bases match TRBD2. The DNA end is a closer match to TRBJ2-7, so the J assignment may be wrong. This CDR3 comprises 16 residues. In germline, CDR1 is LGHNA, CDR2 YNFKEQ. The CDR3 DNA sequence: TGTGCCAGCAGCCAAGGGCATAGCGGGGGACCTTACGAGCAGTACTTC. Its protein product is CASSQGHSGGPYEQYF.

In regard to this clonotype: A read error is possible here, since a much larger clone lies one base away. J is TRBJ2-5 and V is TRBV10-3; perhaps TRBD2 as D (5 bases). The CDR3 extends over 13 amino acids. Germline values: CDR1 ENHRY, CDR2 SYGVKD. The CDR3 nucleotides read TGTGCCAGCAGTGAGGAACTAGGAGGGACCCAGTACTTC. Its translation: CASSEELGGTQYF.

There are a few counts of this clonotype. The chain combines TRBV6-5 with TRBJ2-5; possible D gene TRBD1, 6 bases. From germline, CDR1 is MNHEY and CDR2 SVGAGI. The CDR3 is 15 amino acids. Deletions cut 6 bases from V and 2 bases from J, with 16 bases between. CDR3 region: CASRTGPNWQETQYF. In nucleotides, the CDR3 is TGTGCCAGCAGGACAGGCCCCAATTGGCAAGAGACCCAGTACTTC.

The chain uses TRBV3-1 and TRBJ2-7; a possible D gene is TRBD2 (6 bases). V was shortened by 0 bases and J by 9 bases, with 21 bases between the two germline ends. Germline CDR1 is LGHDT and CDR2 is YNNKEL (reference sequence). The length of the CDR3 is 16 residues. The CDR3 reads CASSQEGSQGGLGQYF. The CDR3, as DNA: TGTGCCAGCAGCCAAGAGGGGAGTCAGGGAGGACTCGGGCAGTACTTC.